These 30 T cell receptor beta chains were all obtained from the same sample, sequenced in a study of beta chain features in type 1 diabetes. Study-level findings and limits: Patients with Type 1 diabetes showed moderately but significantly shorter TCRB CDR3s in all four CD4+ subsets.

Of the isolated RNA, all was reverse transcribed, and so the sequenced material was expressed TCRB transcripts. The method was immunoSEQ multiplex PCR; TCRdb's version includes in-frame clones alone and lacks a portion of them. The data show over 200,000 clones, approximately 11% seen once. Their antigens are not known. Source material: naive CD4+ T cells from blood. These receptors all come from a man in his thirties or forties with type 1 diabetes.

This clone came up a few times. The V call is TRBV6-5, the J call TRBJ2-5; possibly TRBD2 for D (5 bases). From germline, CDR1 is MNHEY and CDR2 SVGAGI. V lost 7 bases and J 4 bases, leaving 10 bases between the germline ends. The CDR3 contains 12 residues. The CDR3 protein is CASIPRGETQYF. The CDR3 DNA follows: TGTGCCAGCATTCCACGGGGAGAGACCCAGTACTTC.

The rearrangement uses TRBV7-2 and TRBJ1-3; D remains ambiguous. V was shortened by 1 base and J by 0 bases, with 10 bases between the two germline ends. From germline, CDR1 is SGHTA and CDR2 FQGNSA. CDR3 size: 16 residues. This CDR3 reads CASSLGGGRSGNTIYF. The CDR3 nucleotides are TGTGCCAGCAGCTTAGGGGGAGGCCGCTCTGGAAACACCATATATTTT.

The CDR3 nucleotides read TGTGCCAGCGGGAGGGGGGAAAAACTGTTTTTT. It translates to CASGRGEKLFF. V and J are TRBV11-2 and TRBJ1-4, with a possible D match to TRBD1 (6 bases). Germline V gene sequence: CDR1 SGHAT, CDR2 FQNNGV. The CDR3 sequence is 11 residues long. V lost 8 bases, J lost 8 bases, and 9 bases lay in between.

The chain employs TRBV28 and TRBJ2-1, with 7 bases aligning to TRBD1. Germline V gene data show CDR1 as MDHEN and CDR2 as SYDVKM. The CDR3 is 16 amino acids. With 5 bases clipped from V and 0 bases from J, the junction kept 7 bases outside the gene matches. The CDR3 nucleotides are TGTGCCAGCAGTGGATACAGGGGCCACTCCTACAATGAGCAGTTCTTC. This gives the protein CASSGYRGHSYNEQFF.

A few counts support this clone. The genes are TRBV5-1 and TRBJ2-3; D may be TRBD1 (6 bases). This CDR3 spans 16 amino acids. V lost 4 bases and J 2 bases, leaving 17 bases between the germline ends. From germline, CDR1 is SGHRS and CDR2 YFSETQ. CDR3 region: CASSRSGAGLTDTQYF. CDR3 bases: TGCGCCAGCAGCCGGTCAGGGGCAGGGCTCACAGATACGCAGTATTTT.

A few counts support this clone. The chain's CDR3 is CSVVGLLNTEAFF. The CDR3 DNA reads TGCAGCGTTGTAGGACTGTTGAACACTGAAGCTTTCTTT. The V and J genes are TRBV29-1 and TRBJ1-1; D gene ambiguous. The CDR3 sequence is 13 residues long. Germline CDR1 and CDR2: SQVTM and ANQGSEA. Trimming cost V 4 bases and J 0 bases, with 9 bases left between them. Full variable domain (outside the CDR3, taken from reference TRBV29-1 and TRBJ1-1): SAVISQKPSRDICQRGTSLTIQCQVDSQVTMMFWYRQQPGQSLTLIATANQGSEATYESGFVIDKFPISRPNLTFSTLTVSNMSPEDSSIYLCSVVGLLNTEAFFGQGTRLTVV.

The chain joins TRBV10-3 to TRBJ1-5, with D possibly TRBD1 on 5 matching bases. V dropped 0 bases and J dropped 3 bases, with 12 bases sitting between them. Per germline, CDR1 ENHRY and CDR2 SYGVKD. This CDR3 is 16 amino acids long. The CDR3 coding sequence is TGTGCCATCAGTGAGTCGGAGGGGTTTAACAATCAGCCCCAGCATTTT. This encodes CAISESEGFNNQPQHF.

This clone was detected only a few times. The rearrangement joins TRBV28 to TRBJ1-2, with a possible D match to TRBD1 (6 bases). The V end lost 1 base, the J end lost 7 bases, and 10 bases lay between the germline ends. The CDR3 is 13 amino acids. CDR1 and CDR2 (germline): MDHEN, SYDVKM. The CDR3 sequence is CASSLSQGSGYTF. CDR3 nucleotides: TGTGCCAGCAGTTTATCACAGGGAAGTGGCTACACCTTC.

The rearrangement uses TRBV2 and TRBJ1-1; D possibly corresponds to TRBD1 (5 bases). Germline CDR1 reads SNHLY; CDR2 reads FYNNEI. The CDR3 is 13 residues long. Trimming left V 2 bases short and J 10 bases short, with 14 bases between. DNA of the CDR3: TGTGCCAGCAGTGAAATTGGGGCCCTGGGAGCTTTCTTT. It translates to CASSEIGALGAFF. Using reference TRBV2 and TRBJ1-1 for the parts outside the CDR3, the full variable domain is EPEVTQTPSHQVTQMGQEVILRCVPISNHLYFYWYRQILGQKVEFLVSFYNNEISEKSEIFDDQFSVERPDGSNFTLKIRSTKLEDSAMYFCASSEIGALGAFFGQGTRLTVV.

The sample holds a few counts of this clone. The same CDR3 arises from other DNA sequences in this sample as well. This rearrangement joins TRBV7-3 to TRBJ2-3; D call uncertain. Trimming took 3 bases from V and 1 from J, leaving 5 bases between them. The germline CDR1 and CDR2 sequences are SGHTA and FQGTGA. CDR3 length: 13 residues. The CDR3 DNA is TGTGCCAGCAGCTTCCAGGGCACAGATACGCAGTATTTT. This encodes CASSFQGTDTQYF.

The V gene is TRBV6-5, the J gene TRBJ2-3; the match to TRBD2 covers 8 bases. Germline V CDR1 and CDR2: MNHEY, SVGAGI. V lost 6 bases and J lost 2; bases outside the gene matches: 7. The CDR3 spans 15 residues. The CDR3 loop reads CASSLAGYTTDTQYF. CDR3 DNA sequence: TGTGCCAGCAGCTTAGCGGGGTACACCACAGATACGCAGTATTTT.

This clone has a handful of counts. V and J are TRBV9 and TRBJ2-7, with 7 bases matching TRBD2. With V trimmed by 4 bases and J by 7 bases, 14 bases remained unmatched. This CDR3 is built from 15 residues. CDR1 and CDR2 from the germline V gene are SGDLS and YYNGEE. CDR3 nucleotides: TGTGCCAGCAGCCCGGGAGGAACCAACCCTAAAGAGCAGTACTTC. This gives the protein CASSPGGTNPKEQYF.

The chain joins TRBV2 to TRBJ1-1; 8 bases align to TRBD1. The V gene's germline CDR1 is SNHLY and CDR2 FYNNEI. The CDR3 contains 13 residues. The CDR3 reads CDAGGGGDTEAFF. CDR3 DNA: TGTGATGCAGGGGGCGGAGGGGACACTGAAGCTTTCTTT.

This clone was seen only a few times. The gene calls are TRBV7-2 and TRBJ2-7, with D possibly matching TRBD1 (6 bases). The V gene's germline CDR1 is SGHTA and CDR2 FQGNSA. The CDR3 loop spans 17 amino acids. The V and J ends lost 4 bases and 0 bases respectively, with 19 bases between them. The CDR3: CASSSQRTALISYEQYF. CDR3 bases: TGTGCCAGCAGCTCCCAGCGGACAGCTTTGATCTCCTACGAGCAGTACTTC.

The chain is built from TRBV27 and TRBJ2-7; 7 bases agree with TRBD2. The CDR3 is made up of 14 amino acids. V gave up 5 bases and J gave up 0 bases; unmatched junction bases: 4. Germline values: CDR1 MNHEY, CDR2 SMNVEV (reference sequence). CDR3 region: CASSPRGSSYEQYF. CDR3 DNA: TGTGCCAGCAGTCCCCGCGGGAGCTCCTACGAGCAGTACTTC.

With respect to this clone: At the DNA level, this CDR3 is encoded by other sequences in the same sample as well. The chain combines TRBV6-6 with TRBJ1-2; weak D call: TRBD1 (5 bases). Between the trimmed V and J ends, which lost 4 bases and 0 bases, there was a span of 9 bases. Germline CDR1 MNHNY, CDR2 SVGAGI (reference sequence). The CDR3 sequence is 14 residues long. The CDR3 region has the DNA TGTGCCAGCAGTTCCAGGGAACCTAACTATGGCTACACCTTC. It codes for CASSSREPNYGYTF.

The chain employs TRBV2 and TRBJ1-5, with 8 bases lining up with TRBD1. V was clipped by 3 bases and J by 7 bases; unmatched bases: 5. Germline V gene data show CDR1 as SNHLY and CDR2 as FYNNEI. The CDR3 contains 14 residues. The CDR3 bases are TGTGCCAGCAGTGACCGGACAGGGAACCAGCCCCAGCATTTT. Its translation: CASSDRTGNQPQHF.

This clone was seen more than once but under ten times. This chain uses TRBV6-6 with TRBJ2-5; the D gene is possibly TRBD2 (6 bases). There are 13 residues in the CDR3. The germline CDR1 and CDR2 sequences are MNHNY and SVGAGI (reference sequence). V lost 6 bases and J 5 bases, leaving 13 bases between the germline ends. CDR3 sequence: CASRPAGSETQYF. In DNA, the CDR3 is TGTGCCAGCAGACCCGCGGGGTCGGAGACCCAGTACTTC.

This clone appeared a few times. The chain combines TRBV9 with TRBJ2-2; a weak D match, TRBD1 (6 bases). This CDR3 has 15 amino acids. The ends were cut back, 4 bases at V and 4 bases at J, with 14 bases in the middle. The germline gives CDR1 SGDLS, CDR2 YYNGEE. CDR3 DNA sequence: TGTGCCAGCAGCCTACTGGACAGCGGCACCGGGGAGCTGTTTTTT. The encoded protein is CASSLLDSGTGELFF.

V gene TRBV11-2 combines with J gene TRBJ2-7; TRBD2 matches at 10 bases. Losses at the gene ends were 5 bases for V and 2 bases for J; bases not matched to a gene: 6. Per germline, CDR1 SGHAT and CDR2 FQNNGV. The CDR3 spans 15 residues. CDR3 in DNA: TGTGCCAGCAGCGGCCAGGGACTAGCGCCCTACGAGCAGTACTTC. It is translated as CASSGQGLAPYEQYF.

A few counts support this clone. The rearrangement joins TRBV5-4 to TRBJ2-7; 7 nucleotides agree with TRBD2. CDR3 size: 14 residues. CDR1 is SGHNT and CDR2 is YYREEE in the germline V gene (reference sequence). The V gene end was trimmed by 0 bases and the J gene end by 7 bases; junction bases not matched to a gene: 7. Written as DNA, the CDR3 is TGTGCCAGCAGCTTGGTAGGCGAGGGAGGGGAGCAGTACTTC. This encodes CASSLVGEGGEQYF.

This clone was recorded a few times. The chain is built from TRBV7-8 and TRBJ1-2; 7 bases are shared with TRBD1. V shed 0 bases and J 8 bases; nucleotides not matched to a gene: 6. This CDR3 spans 14 amino acids. The germline gives CDR1 SGHVS, CDR2 FQNEAQ. Written as DNA, the CDR3 is TGTGCCAGCAGCTTAGCGCGGCAGGGGGGAGGCTACACCTTC. This encodes CASSLARQGGGYTF.

This chain connects TRBV28 to TRBJ2-7, with D maybe TRBD1 (6 bases). There are 15 residues in the CDR3. Germline CDR1 is MDHEN and CDR2 is SYDVKM. V lost 5 bases and J 0 bases, leaving 14 bases between the germline ends. The CDR3: CASSLQGGNSYEQYF. DNA of the CDR3: TGTGCCAGCAGTCTACAAGGGGGTAACTCCTACGAGCAGTACTTC.

This clone occurred a few times. This rearrangement joins TRBV7-9 to TRBJ2-5; TRBD2 matches at 14 bases. This CDR3 has 15 amino acids. Germline lookup yields CDR1 SEHNR and CDR2 FQNEAQ (reference sequence). V lost 4 bases and J lost 6; bases outside the gene matches: 4. CDR3 protein: CASSSGLAGGKTQYF. CDR3 sequence (DNA): TGTGCCAGCAGCTCTGGACTAGCGGGGGGAAAGACCCAGTACTTC. The variable domain in full, completed from reference TRBV7-9 and TRBJ2-5, reads DTGVSQNPRHKITKRGQNVTFRCDPISEHNRLYWYRQTLGQGPEFLTYFQNEAQLEKSRLLSDRFSAERPKGSFSTLEIQRTEQGDSAMYLCASSSGLAGGKTQYFGPGTRLLVL.

This clone was seen more than once but under ten times. This chain uses TRBV18 with TRBJ2-5, with 9 bases aligning to TRBD1. There are 17 residues in the CDR3. The J segment lost 5 bases and the V segment lost 1 base, leaving 11 bases of the junction unmatched. The germline V gene has CDR1 KGHSH and CDR2 LQKENI. CDR3 amino acids: CASSPLTGGYSGETQYF. Here the CDR3 DNA reads TGTGCCAGCTCACCACTCACAGGGGGCTACTCGGGGGAGACCCAGTACTTC. The full variable domain, rest sourced from reference TRBV18 and TRBJ2-5, is NAGVMQNPRHLVRRRGQEARLRCSPMKGHSHVYWYRQLPEEGLKFMVYLQKENIIDESGMPKERFSAEFPKEGPSILRIQQVVRGDSAAYFCASSPLTGGYSGETQYFGPGTRLLVL.

The chain recombines TRBV28 with TRBJ2-7, with D perhaps TRBD2 (5 bases). V was pared by 3 bases and J by 2 bases, with 14 bases between. Germline-derived CDR1 and CDR2 are MDHEN and SYDVKM. The CDR3 sequence is 15 residues long. The CDR3, as DNA: TGTGCCAGCAGTTTCCTTACCGCCGGGGCCTACGAGCAGTACTTC. As protein: CASSFLTAGAYEQYF.

V and J are TRBV29-1 and TRBJ1-4; D might be TRBD1 (5 bases). Germline CDR1 SQVTM, CDR2 ANQGSEA. Trimming cost V 5 bases and J 8 bases, with 12 bases left between them. The CDR3 length is 12 residues. The CDR3 loop is CSVRRAGEKLFF. The CDR3 DNA reads as TGCAGCGTTCGCAGGGCGGGGGAAAAACTGTTTTTT.

V and J are TRBV29-1 and TRBJ2-2; TRBD1 agrees at 7 bases. This CDR3 is 14 amino acids long. Per the germline V gene, CDR1 is SQVTM and CDR2 is ANQGSEA. Trimming cost V 7 bases and J 4 bases; bases outside gene matches: 9. The CDR3 loop reads CSAYQQGRTGELFF. The CDR3 nucleotides read TGCAGCGCGTACCAACAGGGGCGCACCGGGGAGCTGTTTTTT.

The chain couples TRBV5-1 to TRBJ1-5; D not resolved. There are 14 residues in the CDR3. The ends were cut back, 1 base at V and 2 bases at J, with 7 bases in the middle. CDR1 and CDR2 (germline): SGHRS, YFSETQ. CDR3 sequence reads: CASSLRERNQPQHF. The CDR3 DNA is TGCGCCAGCAGCTTGCGGGAACGCAATCAGCCCCAGCATTTT.

The chain joins TRBV6-5 to TRBJ1-5; unclear D gene. Trimming removed 7 bases at V and 6 bases at J, with 19 bases between. The CDR3 runs 15 residues. Germline CDR1 reads MNHEY; CDR2 reads SVGAGI. DNA of the CDR3: TGTGCCAGCATCTCCGTTGAGGGAGGATCTCAGCCCCAGCATTTT. Translation: CASISVEGGSQPQHF.